This entry describes one T cell receptor beta chain. This entry is derived from a study of blood T cell repertoires in COVID-19. Study in general: The United States, Italy and Spain provided the acute and convalescent COVID-19 samples. T cells, B-cell-depleted T cells, or PBMCs provided the cDNA or gDNA that served as material.

In the original workflow: Using reference gene primer amplification, nucleated cell counts were estimated. Profiled with immunoSEQ multiplex PCR; TCRdb holds only in-frame clones, not every one. V and J calls and clone size follow that table, whereas D and trimming were derived from the DNA. The profile shows tens of thousands of clones, roughly 85% of them singletons. The sample taken for sequencing was peripheral blood. This clonotype was sampled from a woman aged 55 to 70 with acute or convalescent COVID-19.

CDR3 region: CSASPTGDGGYTF. The CDR3 nucleotides read TGCAGTGCTAGTCCAACAGGCGATGGGGGCTACACCTTC. The gene calls are TRBV20-1 and TRBJ1-2, with a tentative D call TRBD1 (5 bases). The CDR3 sequence is 13 residues long. CDR1 is DFQATT, CDR2 SNEGSKA, per germline (reference sequence). Between the trimmed V and J ends, which lost 3 bases and 8 bases, there was a span of 16 bases.